The T cell receptor beta chain described here comes from a study of beta chain features in type 1 diabetes. Expressed TCRB transcripts were sequenced because the entire RNA isolate underwent reverse transcription. Only in-frame clones appear in the TCRdb table, and some are missing; sequencing was by immunoSEQ multiplex PCR. The sample lists around 53,000 clones, roughly 63% occurring once. Concerning this clone itself: The antigen remains undetermined.

The CDR3 has 17 residues. Germline V gene sequence: CDR1 MDHEN, CDR2 SYDVKM. V lost 3 bases and J 3 bases, leaving 18 bases between the germline ends. Findings and limits, study-wide: TCRB CDR3 length was moderately but significantly reduced in all four CD4+ subsets of Type 1 diabetes patients.

Specimen: stem cell memory CD4+ T cells from blood. The chain couples TRBV28 to TRBJ2-1; tentative D call: TRBD2 (6 bases). The TCR was taken from a woman aged 25-40 years with type 1 diabetes. The CDR3 DNA reads TGTGCCAGCAGTTTGCGGGTCGACCGGAGGGTCTACAATGAGCAGTTCTTC. Amino acids: CASSLRVDRRVYNEQFF. Combining the CDR3 with reference TRBV28 and TRBJ2-1 gives the whole variable domain DVKVTQSSRYLVKRTGEKVFLECVQDMDHENMFWYRQDPGLGLRLIYFSYDVKMKEKGDIPEGYSVSREKKERFSLILESASTNQTSMYLCASSLRVDRRVYNEQFFGPGTRLTVL.